Below, 25 T cell receptor beta chains from the same sample are listed, as sequenced in a study of vaccination and CD4 T cells after COVID-19. The treatment is: roughly 10-day PBMC culture with coronavirus spike peptide pools or control peptides (ViraFEST assay). The Oncomine TCR Beta short-read assay generated sequence data from the DNA of cultured CD4+ T cells. Each CDR3 protein is one row after TCRdb ran MiXCR on the PCR reads. This repertoire shows fewer than 20,000 distinct CDR3 sequences, roughly half found once; its top ten account for roughly 9.1%. These receptors have no known antigen. The sequenced material came from CD4+ T cells from blood, cultured in vitro. The origin of the receptors is a human donor who had recovered from COVID-19.

This clonotype came up once. The chain links TRBV19 to TRBJ2-7, with TRBD1 matching over 9 bases. In germline, CDR1 is LNHDA, CDR2 SQIVND (reference sequence). This CDR3 contains 12 residues. The J segment lost 3 bases and the V segment lost 7 bases, leaving 1 base of the junction unmatched. The CDR3 loop reads CASTDRGYEQYF. For the CDR3, the DNA is TGTGCCAGTACGGACAGGGGCTACGAGCAGTACTTC.

The chain has TRBV5-1 and TRBJ2-7; D tentatively reads TRBD1 or TRBD2 (5 bases each). The germline CDR1 and CDR2 sequences are SGHRS and YFSETQ. V was clipped by 4 bases and J by 4 bases, with 12 bases between them. The length of the CDR3 is 13 residues. CDR3 residues: CASSTGPHYEQYF. As DNA, the CDR3 is TGCGCCAGCAGCACGGGACCTCATTACGAGCAGTACTTC.

The rearrangement uses TRBV20-1 and TRBJ2-5; 11 nucleotides align to TRBD2. This CDR3 has 18 amino acids. J gave up 1 base and V 2 bases, and 12 bases lay outside the gene matches. Germline values: CDR1 DFQATT, CDR2 SNEGSKA (reference sequence). In nucleotides, the CDR3 is TGCAGTGCTAGACCCCGCCCTGGACTAGCGGGCCTCCAAGAGACCCAGTACTTC. It codes for CSARPRPGLAGLQETQYF.

J is TRBJ2-5 and V is TRBV6-1; D ambiguous. Per the germline V gene, CDR1 is MNHNS and CDR2 is SASEGT. The length of the CDR3 is 12 residues. Trimming took 11 bases from V and 3 from J, leaving 13 bases between them. This CDR3 is CAAAPSKETQYF. CDR3 DNA sequence: TGTGCCGCCGCCCCCAGTAAAGAGACCCAGTACTTC.

The V call is TRBV7-6, the J call TRBJ2-5; tentative D call: TRBD1 (6 bases). Deletions cut 1 base from V and 2 bases from J, with 11 bases between. Germline V lookup: CDR1 SGHVS, CDR2 FNYEAQ. The CDR3 sequence is 15 residues long. The CDR3 here is CASSLVARGQETQYF. DNA for the CDR3: TGTGCCAGCAGCTTAGTAGCCAGGGGTCAAGAGACCCAGTACTTC.

The chain links TRBV10-2 to TRBJ2-1; TRBD2 matches 8 bases. The CDR3 covers 14 residues. V gave up 4 bases and J gave up 10 bases; unmatched junction bases: 9. CDR1 is WSHSY, CDR2 SAAADI, per germline. The CDR3, as DNA: TGCGCCAGCAGTGGGACAGCGGGGGCAGGGGAGCAGTTCTTC. The encoded protein is CASSGTAGAGEQFF.

The chain combines TRBV19 with TRBJ1-1; D ambiguous. This CDR3 comprises 13 residues. The germline V and J ends were trimmed by 3 bases and 4 bases, with 9 bases remaining between them. Looked up from germline, CDR1 is LNHDA and CDR2 is SQIVND (reference sequence). The DNA of the CDR3 is TGTGCCAGTAGTATCTCCGGTCCCACTGAAGCTTTCTTT. Encoded protein: CASSISGPTEAFF. Full variable domain (rest looked up from reference TRBV19 and TRBJ1-1): DGGITQSPKYLFRKEGQNVTLSCEQNLNHDAMYWYRQDPGQGLRLIYYSQIVNDFQKGDIAEGYSVSREKKESFPLTVTSAQKNPTAFYLCASSISGPTEAFFGQGTRLTVV.

This clonotype was seen only a few times. The chain has TRBV6-1 and TRBJ2-2; TRBD2 matches 10 bases. CDR1 and CDR2 from the germline V gene are MNHNS and SASEGT. This CDR3 spans 16 amino acids. With 5 bases clipped from V and 0 bases from J, the junction kept 3 bases outside the gene matches. The CDR3 reads CASSRSGGANTGELFF. The CDR3 DNA is TGTGCCAGCAGTAGGAGCGGGGGGGCGAACACCGGGGAGCTGTTTTTT.

The CDR3 DNA is TGTGCCAGCAGTGTGGTGGACACTGAAGCTTTCTTT. Amino acids: CASSVVDTEAFF. V is TRBV28 and J is TRBJ1-1; D uncertain. V shed 5 bases and J shed 3 bases, with 7 bases lying between them. The CDR3 runs to 12 residues. Looked up from germline, CDR1 is MDHEN and CDR2 is SYDVKM.

The chain links TRBV5-1 to TRBJ1-6, with 8 bases lining up with TRBD1. The CDR3 loop spans 15 amino acids. V lost 1 base to trimming and J lost 10 bases; unmatched junction nucleotides: 7. Germline-derived CDR1 and CDR2 are SGHRS and YFSETQ. Written as DNA, the CDR3 is TGCGCCAGCAGCTTGCGGACAGGGCAGGAGTCACCCCTCCACTTT. Translating gives CASSLRTGQESPLHF.

The chain links TRBV7-6 to TRBJ2-1; D tentatively fits TRBD1 or TRBD2 (5 bases each). The CDR3 totals 16 residues. Germline CDR1 is SGHVS and CDR2 is FNYEAQ. The V end was cut by 5 bases, the J end by 5 bases, with 19 bases between. CDR3 amino acids: CASSQGHRTQDNEQFF. The CDR3 nucleotides are TGTGCCAGCAGCCAGGGTCACCGGACTCAGGACAATGAGCAGTTCTTC.

V and J are TRBV10-3 and TRBJ1-6, with TRBD1 as a possible D gene (5 bases). This CDR3 region has 15 residues. Germline V gives CDR1 ENHRY, CDR2 SYGVKD. V was pared by 1 base and J by 8 bases, with 12 bases between. This CDR3 is CAISELKGGDSPLHF. Written as DNA, the CDR3 is TGTGCCATCAGTGAGTTAAAGGGAGGGGATTCACCCCTCCACTTT.

The genes are TRBV20-1 and TRBJ1-6; D unclear. CDR1 DFQATT and CDR2 SNEGSKA come from the germline V gene (reference sequence). The CDR3 is made up of 17 amino acids. V was clipped by 3 bases and J by 0 bases, with 15 bases between them. This CDR3 reads CSASTPLGSSYNSPLHF. As DNA, the CDR3 is TGCAGTGCTAGTACCCCCCTGGGTAGCTCCTATAATTCACCCCTCCACTTT.

V and J are TRBV2 and TRBJ1-2; TRBD1 aligns across 7 bases. This CDR3 comprises 13 residues. The trim removed 4 bases at V and 8 bases at J, leaving 7 bases unmatched. Germline V gene sequence: CDR1 SNHLY, CDR2 FYNNEI. The CDR3 region has the DNA TGTGCCAGCAGTGTAAGACAGGGTCGGGGCTACACCTTC. This sequence encodes CASSVRQGRGYTF.

This clonotype was counted between two and nine times. The V and J genes are TRBV7-9 and TRBJ2-7; D is ambiguous. Germline V CDR1 and CDR2: SEHNR, FQNEAQ (reference sequence). The CDR3 is 12 residues long. Trimming took off 8 bases at V and 1 base at J, with 9 bases between the two ends. This chain's CDR3 is CASGLVSYEQYF. The CDR3, as DNA: TGTGCCAGCGGCCTGGTGTCCTACGAGCAGTACTTC.

This clonotype was observed a handful of times. This chain uses TRBV6-2 or TRBV6-3 with TRBJ2-1; 8 positions agree with TRBD2. Germline lookup yields CDR1 MNHEY and CDR2 SVGEGT. Trimming removed 6 bases from V and 6 bases from J; junction bases left unmatched: 7. This CDR3 is built from 14 residues. The DNA of the CDR3 is TGTGCCAGCAGAACCGGGACTAGTGGCAATGAGCAGTTCTTC. Translated: CASRTGTSGNEQFF.

V usage is TRBV18 and J usage is TRBJ1-6; D ambiguous. The CDR3 sequence is 15 residues long. Germline-derived CDR1 and CDR2 are KGHSH and LQKENI. V was trimmed by 2 bases and J by 7 bases, leaving 12 bases between them. Here the CDR3 DNA reads TGTGCCAGCTCACCAGCGGGCAGCCAGAATTCACCCCTCCACTTT. Its protein is CASSPAGSQNSPLHF.

The chain has TRBV18 and TRBJ2-2, with a weak D call TRBD1 (6 bases). The CDR3 runs to 14 residues. The V and J ends lost 8 bases and 1 base respectively, with 11 bases between them. Germline values: CDR1 KGHSH, CDR2 LQKENI. The CDR3: CASSPGQNTGELFF. The CDR3 DNA reads TGTGCCAGCAGCCCGGGACAGAACACCGGGGAGCTGTTTTTT.

V and J are TRBV11-2 and TRBJ1-1, with TRBD1 matching over 8 bases. The CDR3 sequence is 14 residues long. Germline V gene sequence: CDR1 SGHAT, CDR2 FQNNGV. Trimming cost V 5 bases and J 5 bases; bases outside gene matches: 7. The CDR3 region is CASSGQGPGTEAFF. CDR3 DNA sequence: TGTGCCAGCAGCGGACAGGGTCCGGGAACTGAAGCTTTCTTT.

The rearrangement uses TRBV24-1 and TRBJ2-7; 11 nucleotides match TRBD1. J lost 3 bases, V lost 4 bases, and 4 bases had no gene match. The CDR3 is 15 residues long. Germline V gene lookup returns CDR1 KGHDR and CDR2 SFDVKD. The CDR3 spells CATSDPGTGGYEQYF. In DNA form, the CDR3 reads TGTGCCACCAGTGACCCCGGGACAGGGGGCTACGAGCAGTACTTC.

The chain couples TRBV7-9 to TRBJ2-2; D gene ambiguous. The CDR3 sequence is 15 residues long. CDR1 is SEHNR, CDR2 FQNEAQ, per germline (reference sequence). Trimming shortened V by 4 bases and J by 4 bases, and 13 bases separated the two germline ends. CDR3: CASSWPRIITGELFF. Here the CDR3 DNA reads TGTGCCAGCAGCTGGCCTCGGATTATCACCGGGGAGCTGTTTTTT.

This clonotype turned up a few times. This CDR3 reads CASSPRRRAGELFF. The CDR3 region has the DNA TGTGCCAGCAGCCCCCGGAGGAGGGCCGGGGAGCTGTTTTTT. The V gene is TRBV7-2, the J gene TRBJ2-2; D perhaps matches TRBD2 (6 bases). Looked up from germline, CDR1 is SGHTA and CDR2 is FQGNSA. Trimming pared 5 bases from V and 6 bases from J, leaving 13 bases between. The CDR3 runs to 14 residues.

The chain has TRBV21-1 and TRBJ2-7; the table's TRBD1 call for D was not verified on the DNA. TRBV21-1 represents a pseudogene. This CDR3 has 14 residues. CDR3 protein: CASTGGTGGHEQYF. CDR3 DNA sequence: TGTGCCAGCACTGGAGGGACAGGGGGCCACGAGCAGTACTTC.

This clonotype was seen a handful of times. The CDR3: CASSDSAGGPDTQYF. The CDR3 nucleotides are TGTGCCAGCAGTGACTCTGCGGGGGGCCCAGATACGCAGTATTTT. V and J are TRBV6-4 and TRBJ2-3; TRBD2 aligns across 8 bases. The CDR3 sequence is 15 residues long. Losses at the gene ends were 0 bases for V and 4 bases for J; bases not matched to a gene: 3. The V gene's germline CDR1 is MRHNA and CDR2 SNTAGT.

The chain recombines TRBV4-3 with TRBJ2-3, with D possibly matching TRBD2 (6 bases). V was shortened by 1 base and J by 0 bases, with 8 bases between the two germline ends. The CDR3 contains 15 residues. From germline, CDR1 is LGHNA and CDR2 YSLEER. CDR3 bases: TGCGCCAGCAGCCAAGCACGGGAGAGCACAGATACGCAGTATTTT. Protein sequence: CASSQARESTDTQYF.